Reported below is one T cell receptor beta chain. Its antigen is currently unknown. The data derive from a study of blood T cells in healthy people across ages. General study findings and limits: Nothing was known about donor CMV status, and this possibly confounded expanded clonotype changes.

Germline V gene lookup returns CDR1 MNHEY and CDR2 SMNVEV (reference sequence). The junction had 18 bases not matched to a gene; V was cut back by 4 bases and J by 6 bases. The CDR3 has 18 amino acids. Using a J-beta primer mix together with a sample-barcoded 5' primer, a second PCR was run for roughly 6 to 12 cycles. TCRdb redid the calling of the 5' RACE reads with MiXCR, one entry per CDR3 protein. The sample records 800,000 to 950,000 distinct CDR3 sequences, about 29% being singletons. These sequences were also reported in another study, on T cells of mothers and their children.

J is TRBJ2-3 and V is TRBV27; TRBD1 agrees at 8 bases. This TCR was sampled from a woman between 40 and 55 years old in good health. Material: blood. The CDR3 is CASSWSNRGWITGDTQYF. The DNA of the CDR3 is TGTGCCAGCAGTTGGAGTAACAGGGGGTGGATCACCGGGGATACGCAGTATTTT.